This T cell receptor beta chain stems from a study of human T cells and chemical hapten exposure. Notes on the study in general: Donors in the study had alopecia, meaning their immune response may differ from healthy people's.

The time point denotes: patch test 3, about 24 weeks after DPC sensitization. Treatment: therapeutic diphenylcyclopropenone sensitization with weekly scalp DPC. From the RACE reads, TCRdb called clonotypes with MiXCR, one entry per CDR3 protein. The data contain 150,000 to 200,000 distinct CDR3 sequences, more than 20% of them singletons. This clonotype was observed a handful of times. Its antigen is currently unknown. Looked up from germline, CDR1 is SGDLS and CDR2 is YYNGEE. The CDR3 extends over 13 amino acids. Trimming left V 2 bases short and J 5 bases short, with 7 bases between. This TCR came from a woman aged 40 to 55 with alopecia areata. Some clones in this sample may be carry-over from other donors' samples. The sample in question was whole blood, obtained in connection with sensitization to the hapten diphenylcyclopropenone (DPC). This chain links TRBV9 with TRBJ2-2; weak D call: TRBD1 (5 bases). The CDR3 bases are TGTGCCAGCAGCGTCCCAGGGACCGGGGAGCTGTTTTTT. Protein product: CASSVPGTGELFF.